Listed here is a single T cell receptor beta chain. Antigen: not known. This record belongs to a study of CD8+CD57+ T cells in acquired aplastic anemia. Turning to the study itself: DNA recovered from sorted CD4+ and CD8+ cells had a mean of about 3.5 ug. Study results and limitations: Patients and controls had in common 25 to 30 CD8+ CDR3 sequences. Patients and healthy controls showed no significant CD8+ Simpson's diversity difference.

Patients chosen for sequencing had CD8+CD57+ cells that had expanded, as shown by flow cytometry. When blood sampling took place, the patients had received no therapy. Genomic DNA provided the template from which TCR beta VDJ and CDR3 profiles were obtained. TCRdb fed the reads into MiXCR, producing one record per CDR3 protein. The sample has 200,000 to 250,000 distinct CDR3 sequences, around 50% seen once. The CDR3 totals 16 residues. The germline V gene has CDR1 SGHNT and CDR2 YENEEA. With V trimmed by 5 bases and J by 6 bases, 12 bases remained unmatched. This receptor was identified in a human donor with aplastic anemia. The chain links TRBV11-3 to TRBJ1-2; 10 nucleotides match TRBD1. Material: sorted CD4+, CD8+, or CD8+CD57+ T cells (not recorded which) from PBMCs. This CDR3 reads CASSQGRQTGGHGYTF. DNA for the CDR3: TGTGCCAGCAGCCAAGGGAGGCAGACAGGGGGCCATGGCTACACCTTC. Full variable domain (missing parts from reference TRBV11-3 and TRBJ1-2): EAGVVQSPRYKIIEKKQPVAFWCNPISGHNTLYWYLQNLGQGPELLIRYENEEAVDDSQLPKDRFSAERLKGVDSTLKIQPAELGDSAVYLCASSQGRQTGGHGYTFGSGTRLTVV.